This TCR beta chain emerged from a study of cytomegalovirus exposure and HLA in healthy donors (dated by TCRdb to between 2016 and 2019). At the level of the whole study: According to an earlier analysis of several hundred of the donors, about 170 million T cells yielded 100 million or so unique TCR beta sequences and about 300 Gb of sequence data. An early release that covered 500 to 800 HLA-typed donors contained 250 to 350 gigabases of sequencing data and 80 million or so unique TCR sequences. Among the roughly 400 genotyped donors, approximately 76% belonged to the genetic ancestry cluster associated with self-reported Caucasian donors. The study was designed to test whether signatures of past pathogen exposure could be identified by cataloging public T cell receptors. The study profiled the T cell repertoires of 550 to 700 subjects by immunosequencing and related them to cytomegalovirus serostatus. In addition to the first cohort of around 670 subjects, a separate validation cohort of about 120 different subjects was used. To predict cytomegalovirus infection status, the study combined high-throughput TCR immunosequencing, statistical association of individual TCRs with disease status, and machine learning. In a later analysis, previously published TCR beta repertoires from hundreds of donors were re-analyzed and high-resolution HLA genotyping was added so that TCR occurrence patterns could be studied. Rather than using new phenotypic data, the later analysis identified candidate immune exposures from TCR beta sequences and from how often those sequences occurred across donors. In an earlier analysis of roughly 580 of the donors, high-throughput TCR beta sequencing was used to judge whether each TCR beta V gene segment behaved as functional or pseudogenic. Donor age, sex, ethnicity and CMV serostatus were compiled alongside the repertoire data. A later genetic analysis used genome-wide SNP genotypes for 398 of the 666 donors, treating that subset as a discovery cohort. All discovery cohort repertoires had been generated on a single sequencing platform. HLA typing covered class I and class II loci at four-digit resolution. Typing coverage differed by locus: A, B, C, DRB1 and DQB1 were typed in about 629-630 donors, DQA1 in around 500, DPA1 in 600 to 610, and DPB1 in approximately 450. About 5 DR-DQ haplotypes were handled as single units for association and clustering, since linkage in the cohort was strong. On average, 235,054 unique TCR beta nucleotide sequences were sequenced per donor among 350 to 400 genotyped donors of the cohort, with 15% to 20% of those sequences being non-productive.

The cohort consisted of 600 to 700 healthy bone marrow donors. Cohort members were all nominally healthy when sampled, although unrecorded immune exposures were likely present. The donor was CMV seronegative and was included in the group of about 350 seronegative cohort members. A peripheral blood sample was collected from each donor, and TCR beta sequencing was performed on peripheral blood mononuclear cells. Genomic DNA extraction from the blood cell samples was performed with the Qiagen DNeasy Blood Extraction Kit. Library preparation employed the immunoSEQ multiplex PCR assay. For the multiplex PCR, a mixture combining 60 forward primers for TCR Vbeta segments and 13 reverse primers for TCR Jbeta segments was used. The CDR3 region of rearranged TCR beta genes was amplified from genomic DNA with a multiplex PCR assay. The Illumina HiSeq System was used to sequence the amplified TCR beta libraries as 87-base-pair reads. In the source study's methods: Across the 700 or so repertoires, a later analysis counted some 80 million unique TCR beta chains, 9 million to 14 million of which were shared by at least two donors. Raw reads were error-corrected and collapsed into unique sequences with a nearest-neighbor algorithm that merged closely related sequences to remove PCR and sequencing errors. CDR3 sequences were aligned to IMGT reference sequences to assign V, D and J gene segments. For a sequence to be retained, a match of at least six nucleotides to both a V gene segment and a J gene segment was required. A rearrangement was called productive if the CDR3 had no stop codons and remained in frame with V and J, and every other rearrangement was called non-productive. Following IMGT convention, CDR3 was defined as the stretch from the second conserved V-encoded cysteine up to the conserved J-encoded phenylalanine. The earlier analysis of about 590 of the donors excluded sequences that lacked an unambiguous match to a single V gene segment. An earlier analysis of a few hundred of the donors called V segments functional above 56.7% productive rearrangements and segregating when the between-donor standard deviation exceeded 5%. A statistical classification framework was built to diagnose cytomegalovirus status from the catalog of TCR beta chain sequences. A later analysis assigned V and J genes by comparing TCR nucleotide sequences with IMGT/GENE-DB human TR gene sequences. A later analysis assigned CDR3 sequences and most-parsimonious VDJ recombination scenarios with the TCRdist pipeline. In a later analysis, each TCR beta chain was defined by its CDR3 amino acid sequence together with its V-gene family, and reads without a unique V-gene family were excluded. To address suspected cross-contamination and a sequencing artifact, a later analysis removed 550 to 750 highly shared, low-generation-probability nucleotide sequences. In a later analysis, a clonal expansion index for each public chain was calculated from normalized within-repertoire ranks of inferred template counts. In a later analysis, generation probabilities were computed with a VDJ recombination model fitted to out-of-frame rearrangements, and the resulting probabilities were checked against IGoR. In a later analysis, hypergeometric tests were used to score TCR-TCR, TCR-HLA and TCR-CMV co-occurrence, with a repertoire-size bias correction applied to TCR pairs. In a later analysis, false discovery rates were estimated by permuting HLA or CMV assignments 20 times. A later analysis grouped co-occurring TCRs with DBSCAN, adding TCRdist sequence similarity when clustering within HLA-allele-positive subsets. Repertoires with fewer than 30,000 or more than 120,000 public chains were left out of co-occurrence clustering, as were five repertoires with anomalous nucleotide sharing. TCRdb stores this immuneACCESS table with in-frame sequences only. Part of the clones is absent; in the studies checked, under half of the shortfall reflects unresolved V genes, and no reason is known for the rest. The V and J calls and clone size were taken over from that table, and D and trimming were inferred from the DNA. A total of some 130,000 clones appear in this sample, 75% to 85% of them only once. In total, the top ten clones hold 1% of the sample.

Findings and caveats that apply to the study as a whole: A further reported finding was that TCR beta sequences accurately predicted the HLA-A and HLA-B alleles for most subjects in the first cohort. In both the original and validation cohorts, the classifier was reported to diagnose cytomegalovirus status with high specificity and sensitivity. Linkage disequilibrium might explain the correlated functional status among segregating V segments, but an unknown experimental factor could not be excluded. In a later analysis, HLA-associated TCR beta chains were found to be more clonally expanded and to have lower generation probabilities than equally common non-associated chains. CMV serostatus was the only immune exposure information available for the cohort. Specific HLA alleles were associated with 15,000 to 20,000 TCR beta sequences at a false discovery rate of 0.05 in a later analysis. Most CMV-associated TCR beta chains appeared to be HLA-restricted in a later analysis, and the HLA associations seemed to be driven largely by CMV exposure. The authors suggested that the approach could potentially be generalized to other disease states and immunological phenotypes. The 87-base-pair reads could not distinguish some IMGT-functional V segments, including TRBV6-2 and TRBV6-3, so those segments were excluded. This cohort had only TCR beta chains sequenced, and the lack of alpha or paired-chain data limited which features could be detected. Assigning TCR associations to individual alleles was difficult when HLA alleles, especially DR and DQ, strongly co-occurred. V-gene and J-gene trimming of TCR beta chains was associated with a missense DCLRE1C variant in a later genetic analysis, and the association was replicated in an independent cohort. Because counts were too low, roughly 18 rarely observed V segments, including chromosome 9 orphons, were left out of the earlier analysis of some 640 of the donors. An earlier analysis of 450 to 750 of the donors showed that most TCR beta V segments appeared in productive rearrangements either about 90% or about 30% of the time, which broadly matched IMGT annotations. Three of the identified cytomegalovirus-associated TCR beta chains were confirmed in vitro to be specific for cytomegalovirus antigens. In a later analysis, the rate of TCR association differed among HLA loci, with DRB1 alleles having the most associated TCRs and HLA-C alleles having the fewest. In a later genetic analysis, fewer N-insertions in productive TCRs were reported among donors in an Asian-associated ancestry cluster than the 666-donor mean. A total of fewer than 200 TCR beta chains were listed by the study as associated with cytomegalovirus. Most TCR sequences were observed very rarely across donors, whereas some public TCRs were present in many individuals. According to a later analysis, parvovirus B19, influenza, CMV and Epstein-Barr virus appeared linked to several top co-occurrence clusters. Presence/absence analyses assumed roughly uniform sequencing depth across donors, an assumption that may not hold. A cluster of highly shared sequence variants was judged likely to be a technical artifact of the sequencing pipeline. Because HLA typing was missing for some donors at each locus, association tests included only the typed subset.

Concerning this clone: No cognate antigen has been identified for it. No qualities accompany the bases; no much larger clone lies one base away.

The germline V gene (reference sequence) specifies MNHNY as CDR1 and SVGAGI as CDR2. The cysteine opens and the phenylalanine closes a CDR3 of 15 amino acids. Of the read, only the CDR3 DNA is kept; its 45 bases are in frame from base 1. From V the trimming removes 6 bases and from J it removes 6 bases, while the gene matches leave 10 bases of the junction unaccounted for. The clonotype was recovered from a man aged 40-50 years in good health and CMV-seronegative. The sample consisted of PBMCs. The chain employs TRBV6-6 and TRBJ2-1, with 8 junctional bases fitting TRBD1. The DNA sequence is TGTGCCAGCAGGGGTTTTGGACAGGGATCCAATGAGCAGTTCTTC. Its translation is CASRGFGQGSNEQFF.